The clone carrying this TCR beta chain was recorded many times. Unique molecular identifiers featured in how the TCRbeta library was prepared. TCRdb itself ran the PCR reads through MiXCR, one entry per CDR3 protein. The sample includes over 400,000 distinct CDR3 sequences, approximately 13% of them seen just once. This sample was taken from a study of T-cell reconstitution after alpha-beta-depleted transplantation in children. Germline V gene data show CDR1 as SGHTS and CDR2 as YDEGEE. The CDR3 covers 14 residues. V trimming: 0 bases; J trimming: 3 bases; junction bases outside the gene matches: 1. The material was PBMCs from the stem cell graft donor, obtained from the stem cell graft. The gene calls are TRBV5-8 and TRBJ1-1; TRBD1 aligns across 8 bases. The receptor was derived from a human donor who donated a stem cell graft to a child with combined immunodeficiency. The CDR3 DNA is TGTGCCAGCAGCTTGGAACAGGGGGACACTGAAGCTTTCTTT. This translates into CASSLEQGDTEAFF.